The 32 T cell receptor beta chains below all came from one sample that was sequenced in a study of blood T cells in healthy people across ages (dated by TCRdb to 2013 to 2016). The receptor library was made with 5' RACE. Sequencer: Illumina HiSeq 2500. A second roughly 7 to 11 cycle PCR used a sample-barcoded 5' primer and a J-beta primer mix. The public reads were reanalyzed by TCRdb: fastp trimming at Q25, MiXCR alignment, in-frame beta chains only. Rows are combined by CDR3 protein, so each entry shows the most common genes and DNA. In all, the sample holds 1,300,000 or so distinct CDR3 sequences, and almost 60% of those were seen once. Of the sample, 6.5% to 8% falls within the top ten clones. The sequenced material came from blood. Receptor source: a man between 18 and 29 years old in good health.

The chain uses TRBV2 and TRBJ2-1, with 14 bases aligning to TRBD2. The CDR3 has 14 amino acids. CDR1 and CDR2 from the germline V gene are SNHLY and FYNNEI. V gave up 9 bases and J gave up 7 bases; unmatched junction bases: 5. CDR3 nucleotides: TGTGCCAGACTCGGGACTAGCGGGAGAAATGAGCAGTTCTTC. Protein sequence: CARLGTSGRNEQFF.

This chain uses TRBV25-1 with TRBJ2-5; D possibly corresponds to TRBD1 (5 bases). Germline V gene data show CDR1 as MGHDK and CDR2 as SYGVNS. The V gene lost 0 bases and the J gene lost 4 bases, with 15 bases spanning the gap. The CDR3 is 16 residues long. CDR3 nucleotide sequence: TGTGCCAGCAGTGAATATGGGCAGGGTCGAGGAGAGACCCAGTACTTC. Its protein product is CASSEYGQGRGETQYF.

The chain combines TRBV27 with TRBJ2-7; D may be TRBD1 (5 bases). The CDR3 loop spans 14 amino acids. In germline, CDR1 is MNHEY, CDR2 SMNVEV (reference sequence). Trimming took off 7 bases at V and 0 bases at J, with 13 bases between the two ends. CDR3 nucleotides: TGTGCCAGCACTGACACAGGAAGCTCCTACGAGCAGTACTTC. Amino acids: CASTDTGSSYEQYF.

This clonotype was counted between two and nine times. V is TRBV11-2 and J is TRBJ2-7; tentative D call: TRBD1 (5 bases). Trimming cost V 0 bases and J 6 bases, with 18 bases left between them. Germline CDR1 SGHAT, CDR2 FQNNGV. This CDR3 contains 16 residues. Written as DNA, the CDR3 is TGTGCCAGCAGCTTAGATTATCCAGGGTCTCTCAGCGAGCAGTACTTC. Translated: CASSLDYPGSLSEQYF.

The chain uses TRBV27 and TRBJ2-7; 8 bases fit TRBD2. CDR1 is MNHEY and CDR2 is SMNVEV in the germline V gene (reference sequence). Trimming took 0 bases from V and 2 from J; bases not matched to a gene: 3. The CDR3 is 15 residues long. In DNA form, the CDR3 reads TGTGCCAGCAGTTTATCGAACGGGGGGGCCTACGAGCAGTACTTC. Translation gives CASSLSNGGAYEQYF.

About this clonotype: The junction does not match germline at one end; this may be a read error. This rearrangement joins TRBV3-1 to TRBJ2-4; perhaps TRBD1 as D (5 bases). The end of the DNA fits TRBJ2-7 better, so the J call may be wrong. This CDR3 comprises 15 residues. Germline loops: CDR1 LGHDT, CDR2 YNNKEL (reference sequence). CDR3 region: CASNQSGLSLYEQYF. CDR3 coding DNA: TGTGCCAGCAACCAATCAGGGCTATCACTCTACGAGCAGTACTTC.

This clonotype showed up just once. This sequence joins TRBV28 and TRBJ2-3; 8 bases are shared with TRBD1. V gave up 10 bases and J gave up 6 bases; unmatched junction bases: 15. The length of the CDR3 is 15 residues. Germline CDR1 is MDHEN and CDR2 is SYDVKM. The CDR3 loop is CATRPHRGKFDTQYF. The CDR3 nucleotides are TGTGCCACCCGTCCCCACAGGGGGAAGTTTGATACGCAGTATTTT. Combining the CDR3 with reference TRBV28 and TRBJ2-3 gives the whole variable domain DVKVTQSSRYLVKRTGEKVFLECVQDMDHENMFWYRQDPGLGLRLIYFSYDVKMKEKGDIPEGYSVSREKKERFSLILESASTNQTSMYLCATRPHRGKFDTQYFGPGTRLTVL.

This clonotype was seen a few times. The chain recombines TRBV6-5 with TRBJ2-7; possible D gene TRBD2, 6 bases. V shed 2 bases and J shed 2 bases, with 16 bases lying between them. This CDR3 is 16 amino acids long. Germline CDR1 is MNHEY and CDR2 is SVGAGI. In DNA form, the CDR3 reads TGTGCCAGCAGTTACGATGCGGCAGGGAGGACCTACGAGCAGTACTTC. Its protein product is CASSYDAAGRTYEQYF.

The chain recombines TRBV13 with TRBJ2-4; 10 positions match TRBD2. The J call is doubtful: the DNA matches TRBJ2-7 better. The CDR3 is 16 amino acids. CDR1 and CDR2 from the germline V gene are PRHDT and FYEKMQ (reference sequence). CDR3 sequence (DNA): TGTGCCAGCAGCTCCAGGTCTAGCGGGAGATTGTACGAGCAGTACTTC. This sequence encodes CASSSRSSGRLYEQYF.

The CDR3 bases are TGTGCCAGCAGGGAGGGGCGTGAAAAACTGTTTTTT. Translation: CASREGREKLFF. The J gene is TRBJ1-4, the V gene TRBV4-2, with D perhaps TRBD1 (5 bases). The length of the CDR3 is 12 residues. V lost 6 bases to trimming and J lost 7 bases, with 9 bases between them. Looked up from germline, CDR1 is LGHNA and CDR2 is YNFKEQ.

The CDR3 reads CASSVRDRVYEQYF. The CDR3 DNA follows: TGTGCCAGCAGTGTCCGGGACAGGGTGTACGAGCAGTACTTC. The rearrangement uses TRBV2 and TRBJ2-7, with 9 nucleotides matching TRBD1. The ends lost 4 bases at V and 4 bases at J; junction bases unmatched: 5. The CDR3 is 14 amino acids. Germline V gives CDR1 SNHLY, CDR2 FYNNEI.

This chain joins TRBV7-2 and TRBJ2-5; D unclear. Trimming cost V 2 bases and J 11 bases, with 21 bases left between them. This CDR3 spans 15 amino acids. CDR1 is SGHTA, CDR2 FQGNSA, per germline. The CDR3 spells CASSLLYGDFGEQYF. CDR3 nucleotide sequence: TGTGCCAGCAGCTTACTTTATGGCGACTTTGGTGAGCAGTACTTC.

The chain couples TRBV4-3 to TRBJ2-5; unclear D gene. V lost 4 bases, J lost 2 bases, and 11 bases lay in between. The CDR3 has 14 residues. The V gene's germline CDR1 is LGHNA and CDR2 YSLEER. The CDR3 DNA is TGCGCCAGCAGCCGAAGGCAGCGACAAGAGACCCAGTACTTC. It specifies CASSRRQRQETQYF.

The rearrangement joins TRBV5-5 to TRBJ2-2, with unresolved D. The V gene lost 0 bases and the J gene lost 2 bases, with 11 bases spanning the gap. Germline lookup yields CDR1 SGHKS and CDR2 YYEKEE (reference sequence). This CDR3 is 16 amino acids long. CDR3 region: CASSLVSQPNTGELFF. The CDR3 region has the DNA TGTGCCAGCAGCTTGGTATCACAGCCTAACACCGGGGAGCTGTTTTTT.

V and J are TRBV10-3 and TRBJ2-3, with 7 bases lining up with TRBD2. The CDR3 consists of 17 residues. The V and J ends lost 3 bases and 6 bases, in that order; junction bases with no gene match: 15. Germline V lookup: CDR1 ENHRY, CDR2 SYGVKD. The CDR3 loop is CAISDGESGLLWDTQYF. DNA for the CDR3: TGTGCCATCAGTGATGGGGAGTCGGGACTACTTTGGGATACGCAGTATTTT.

The CDR3 DNA is TGTGCCACCAGAAGGGGCCGAGAGGATACTGAAGCTTTCTTT. Its translation is CATRRGREDTEAFF. V and J are TRBV10-3 and TRBJ1-1, with D tentatively TRBD1 (5 bases). CDR1 ENHRY and CDR2 SYGVKD come from the germline V gene. The V end was cut by 10 bases, the J end by 5 bases, with 20 bases between. CDR3 length equals 14 residues.

The rearrangement joins TRBV7-9 to TRBJ2-3, with 9 bases aligning to TRBD2. The CDR3 length is 20 residues. The V gene end was trimmed by 3 bases and the J gene end by 4 bases; junction bases not matched to a gene: 20. The V gene's germline CDR1 is SEHNR and CDR2 FQNEAQ (reference sequence). CDR3 sequence reads: CASSFIGAGGVFSLADTQYF. CDR3 DNA sequence: TGTGCCAGCAGCTTCATCGGAGCGGGAGGTGTCTTTAGTTTGGCAGATACGCAGTATTTT.

The chain has TRBV12-5 and TRBJ2-7; D is perhaps TRBD1 (6 bases). This CDR3 has 16 amino acids. V gave up 0 bases and J gave up 5 bases, with 17 bases separating them. Germline CDR1 and CDR2: LGHNT and FRNRAP. CDR3 sequence (DNA): TGTGCTAGTGGTTTGGTACCTAGGACAGAGTTCGACGAGCAGTACTTC. This translates into CASGLVPRTEFDEQYF.

The V gene is TRBV6-6, the J gene TRBJ1-2; D unclear. CDR3 length equals 15 residues. Looked up from germline, CDR1 is MNHNY and CDR2 is SVGAGI (reference sequence). Trimming removed 0 bases at V and 8 bases at J, with 16 bases between. The CDR3 DNA sequence: TGTGCCAGCAGTTACTCCGTAGGCGCCCACTTGGGCTACACCTTC. This encodes CASSYSVGAHLGYTF.

The chain is built from TRBV7-2 and TRBJ2-3, with D possibly matching TRBD1 (6 bases). The germline V and J ends were trimmed by 3 bases and 2 bases, with 12 bases remaining between them. Germline loops: CDR1 SGHTA, CDR2 FQGNSA. CDR3 size: 15 residues. The CDR3 DNA reads TGTGCCAGCAGCTTCCGGGACATCTTCACAGATACGCAGTATTTT. Its protein is CASSFRDIFTDTQYF.

The rearrangement joins TRBV5-1 to TRBJ2-7; no firm D call. Germline CDR1 and CDR2: SGHRS and YFSETQ. V gave up 7 bases and J gave up 0 bases, with 8 bases separating them. The CDR3 length is 12 residues. CDR3 residues: CASPYYSYEQYF. CDR3 DNA: TGCGCCAGCCCCTATTACTCCTACGAGCAGTACTTC. The whole variable domain, filled in from reference TRBV5-1 and TRBJ2-7, reads KAGVTQTPRYLIKTRGQQVTLSCSPISGHRSVSWYQQTPGQGLQFLFEYFSETQRNKGNFPGRFSGRQFSNSRSEMNVSTLELGDSALYLCASPYYSYEQYFGPGTRLTVT.

This chain connects TRBV7-9 to TRBJ1-2, with 7 bases identical to TRBD1. The germline V gene has CDR1 SEHNR and CDR2 FQNEAQ (reference sequence). Trimming took 0 bases from V and 2 from J; bases not matched to a gene: 3. The CDR3 sequence is 15 residues long. The CDR3 nucleotides read TGTGCCAGCAGCTTAGCAGGGGGCGAGAACTATGGCTACACCTTC. This gives the protein CASSLAGGENYGYTF.

This clonotype was found a few times. The rearrangement links TRBV6-5 to TRBJ2-2, with TRBD2 matching 7 bases. Trimming cost V 0 bases and J 4 bases; bases outside gene matches: 2. Germline V gene sequence: CDR1 MNHEY, CDR2 SVGAGI. The CDR3 extends over 15 amino acids. Here the CDR3 DNA reads TGTGCCAGCAGTTACTCAACGGGGGGCACCGGGGAGCTGTTTTTT. It codes for CASSYSTGGTGELFF.

This clonotype was detected a few times. The rearrangement uses TRBV6-5 and TRBJ2-5; no reliable D call. Germline values: CDR1 MNHEY, CDR2 SVGAGI. The ends were cut back, 4 bases at V and 1 base at J, with 7 bases in the middle. The CDR3 has 13 residues. The CDR3 region is CASSSGAQETQYF. CDR3 in DNA: TGTGCCAGCAGTTCGGGTGCCCAAGAGACCCAGTACTTC.

This clonotype turned up a few times. CDR3 sequence (DNA): TGCAGCTATGGACAGGACCACTCCTACGAGCAGTACTTC. Its protein is CSYGQDHSYEQYF. This chain connects TRBV20-1 to TRBJ2-7; 7 bases line up with TRBD1. The CDR3 is 13 amino acids. Germline CDR1 reads DFQATT; CDR2 reads SNEGSKA (reference sequence).

The chain links TRBV20-1 to TRBJ1-2; possibly TRBD1 for D (6 bases). The germline CDR1 and CDR2 sequences are DFQATT and SNEGSKA (reference sequence). This CDR3 is 16 amino acids long. Between the trimmed V and J ends, which lost 6 bases and 0 bases, there was a span of 20 bases. DNA of the CDR3: TGCAGTGCCATAAGTGCTTGGGACACGACTAACTATGGCTACACCTTC. Residues: CSAISAWDTTNYGYTF.

The gene calls are TRBV28 and TRBJ2-7; TRBD1 matches at 8 bases. The CDR3 extends over 16 amino acids. Germline CDR1 reads MDHEN; CDR2 reads SYDVKM. V shed 4 bases and J 3 bases; nucleotides not matched to a gene: 11. This CDR3 reads CASSSIRGRINYEQYF. DNA of the CDR3: TGTGCCAGCAGTTCAATCAGGGGGCGGATCAACTACGAGCAGTACTTC.

This chain joins TRBV4-1 and TRBJ2-7, with TRBD2 matching 11 bases. This CDR3 is 15 amino acids long. V shed 3 bases, J shed 9 bases, and the junction held 10 bases outside the gene matches. Germline values: CDR1 MGHRA, CDR2 YSYEKL. The CDR3 DNA is TGCGCCAGCAGCCATCCCCCTCCTAGCGGGGGGCCGCAGTACTTC. This sequence encodes CASSHPPPSGGPQYF.

The J gene is TRBJ2-1, the V gene TRBV29-1; tentatively, D is TRBD2 (6 bases). The CDR3 contains 15 residues. Trimming shortened V by 7 bases and J by 5 bases, and 21 bases separated the two germline ends. Germline V lookup: CDR1 SQVTM, CDR2 ANQGSEA. CDR3 amino acids: CSAAGTNGGDNEQFF. In nucleotides, the CDR3 is TGCAGCGCGGCCGGGACCAACGGCGGGGACAATGAGCAGTTCTTC.

This clonotype has more than one count but fewer than ten. V is TRBV4-1 and J is TRBJ2-1; no definite D call. V was cut by 2 bases and J by 8 bases, with 7 bases left in between. This CDR3 is built from 12 residues. CDR1 MGHRA and CDR2 YSYEKL come from the germline V gene. The DNA for the CDR3 is TGCGCCAGCAGCCAAAGCCCGCATGAGCAGTTCTTC. As protein: CASSQSPHEQFF.

The table lists this clonotype with a few counts. The chain links TRBV29-1 to TRBJ2-7; a weak D match, TRBD1 (6 bases). The J call may not be correct, given that the DNA end is closer to TRBJ2-4. The length of the CDR3 is 13 residues. Germline V lookup: CDR1 SQVTM, CDR2 ANQGSEA. The CDR3 loop reads CSVVGGSKNIQYF. CDR3 bases: TGCAGCGTTGTTGGGGGCAGCAAAAACATTCAGTACTTC.

This chain connects TRBV20-1 to TRBJ1-2; 8 bases fit TRBD1. V was pared by 2 bases and J by 7 bases, with 6 bases of the junction left unmatched. This CDR3 comprises 13 residues. The germline V gene encodes CDR1 DFQATT and CDR2 SNEGSKA (reference sequence). CDR3 in amino acids: CSARRTGRGGYTF. For the CDR3, the DNA is TGCAGTGCTAGACGGACAGGGAGGGGTGGCTACACCTTC.